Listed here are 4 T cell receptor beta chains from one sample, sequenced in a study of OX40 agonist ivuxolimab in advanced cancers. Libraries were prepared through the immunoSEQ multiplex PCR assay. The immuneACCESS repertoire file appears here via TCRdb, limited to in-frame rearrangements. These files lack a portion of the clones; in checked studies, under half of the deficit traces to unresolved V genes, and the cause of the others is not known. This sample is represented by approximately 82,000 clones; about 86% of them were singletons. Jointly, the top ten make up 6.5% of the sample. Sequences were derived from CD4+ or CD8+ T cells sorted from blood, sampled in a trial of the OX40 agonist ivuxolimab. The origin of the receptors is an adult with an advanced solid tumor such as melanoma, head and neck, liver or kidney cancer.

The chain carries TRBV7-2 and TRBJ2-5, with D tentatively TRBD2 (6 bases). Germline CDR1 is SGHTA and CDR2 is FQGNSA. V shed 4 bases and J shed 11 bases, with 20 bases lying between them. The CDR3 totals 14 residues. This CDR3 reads CASSYDTPREQQYF. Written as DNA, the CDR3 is TGTGCCAGCAGCTACGACACCCCGCGGGAACAGCAGTACTTC. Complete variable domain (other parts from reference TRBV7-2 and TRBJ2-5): GAGVSQSPSNKVTEKGKDVELRCDPISGHTALYWYRQSLGQGLEFLIYFQGNSAPDKSGLPSDRFSAERTGGSVSTLTIQRTQQEDSAVYLCASSYDTPREQQYFGPGTRLLVL.

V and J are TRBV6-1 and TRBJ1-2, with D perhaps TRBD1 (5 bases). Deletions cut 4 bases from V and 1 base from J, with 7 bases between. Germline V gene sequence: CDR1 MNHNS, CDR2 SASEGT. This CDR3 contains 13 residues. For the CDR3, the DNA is TGTGCCAGCAGTGCACAGGTTAACTATGGCTACACCTTC. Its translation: CASSAQVNYGYTF.

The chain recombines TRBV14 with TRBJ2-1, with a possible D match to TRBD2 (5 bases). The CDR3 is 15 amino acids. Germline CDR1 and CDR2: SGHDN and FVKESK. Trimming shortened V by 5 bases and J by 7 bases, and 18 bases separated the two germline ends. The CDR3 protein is CASSGSFFGVNEQFF. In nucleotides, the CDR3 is TGTGCCAGCAGCGGGTCTTTCTTCGGGGTTAATGAGCAGTTCTTC.

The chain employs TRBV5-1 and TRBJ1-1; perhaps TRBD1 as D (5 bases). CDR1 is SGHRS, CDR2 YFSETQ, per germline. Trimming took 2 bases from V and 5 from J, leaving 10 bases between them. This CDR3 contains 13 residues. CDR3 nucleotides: TGCGCCAGCAGCTTCCGACAGAGGACTGAAGCTTTCTTT. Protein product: CASSFRQRTEAFF.